The 28 T cell receptor beta chains below all came from one sample that was sequenced in a study of beta chain features in type 1 diabetes. Overall study results and limits: People with Type 1 diabetes carried modestly yet significantly shorter TCRB CDR3s in all four CD4+ subsets.

Every isolated RNA sample was fully reverse transcribed, so sequencing captured expressed TCRB transcripts. The assay was immunoSEQ multiplex PCR, and TCRdb's table has in-frame clones only and misses some. The sample lists roughly 330,000 clones, around an eighth occurring once. Antigen specificity for these receptors is unknown. Source material: naive CD4+ T cells from blood. The receptors derive from a woman younger than 30 with type 1 diabetes.

This clone was seen a handful of times. The chain has TRBV30 and TRBJ1-1; D uncertain. The V end lost 2 bases, the J end lost 1 base, and 14 bases lay between the germline ends. Germline V lookup: CDR1 GTSNPN, CDR2 SVGIG (reference sequence). The CDR3 totals 15 residues. The CDR3 here is CAWSTTAWANTEAFF. The CDR3 bases are TGTGCCTGGAGTACCACAGCCTGGGCGAACACTGAAGCTTTCTTT.

This clone appeared a few times. The rearrangement uses TRBV25-1 and TRBJ2-7; 8 nucleotides line up with TRBD2. CDR3 size: 13 residues. Germline CDR1 and CDR2: MGHDK and SYGVNS. The junction had 4 bases not matched to a gene; V was cut back by 7 bases and J by 2 bases. The CDR3 bases are TGTGCCAGCAATAGCGGGGCTACCTACGAGCAGTACTTC. Protein product: CASNSGATYEQYF.

The chain couples TRBV4-3 to TRBJ1-1, with D perhaps matching TRBD1 (6 bases). The V gene lost 3 bases and the J gene lost 5 bases, with 16 bases spanning the gap. In germline, CDR1 is LGHNA, CDR2 YSLEER. The CDR3 spans 15 residues. The CDR3 here is CASSHETQGWTEAFF. CDR3 sequence (DNA): TGCGCCAGCAGCCACGAAACACAGGGCTGGACTGAAGCTTTCTTT.

This clone was seen a handful of times. This chain connects TRBV7-9 to TRBJ1-1; D unclear. The germline gives CDR1 SEHNR, CDR2 FQNEAQ (reference sequence). The CDR3 runs to 14 residues. V was clipped by 4 bases and J by 1 base, with 10 bases between them. The CDR3 region is CASSSAAGNTEAFF. The CDR3 nucleotides are TGTGCCAGCAGCTCGGCCGCAGGGAACACTGAAGCTTTCTTT.

Turning to this clone: The sample holds other DNA sequences that translate to the same CDR3. The rearrangement joins TRBV5-1 to TRBJ2-2; 12 bases fit TRBD2. The CDR3 is 15 amino acids. CDR1 is SGHRS and CDR2 is YFSETQ in the germline V gene. Unmatched junction bases numbered 5, after V lost 3 bases and J lost 8 bases. The CDR3 spells CASSSLAGGPGELFF. DNA for the CDR3: TGCGCCAGCAGCTCTCTAGCGGGAGGGCCGGGGGAGCTGTTTTTT.

This clone was recorded many times. The rearrangement joins TRBV4-3 to TRBJ2-5; D unresolved. Looked up from germline, CDR1 is LGHNA and CDR2 is YSLEER. This CDR3 is built from 11 residues. CDR3 amino acids: CDQDPPETQYF. As DNA, the CDR3 is TGCGACCAGGATCCCCCCGAGACCCAGTACTTC.

This clone was counted between two and nine times. The V call is TRBV7-2, the J call TRBJ2-7; tentative D call: TRBD2 (6 bases). CDR1 and CDR2 (germline): SGHTA, FQGNSA. Between the trimmed V and J ends, which lost 0 bases and 10 bases, there was a span of 10 bases. The CDR3 is 12 amino acids. CDR3 loop: CASSLAAGPQYV. The CDR3 DNA follows: TGTGCCAGCAGCTTAGCGGCGGGACCCCAGTACGTC.

This clone has just a few counts. The rearrangement uses TRBV7-9 and TRBJ2-1, with D tentatively TRBD2 (6 bases). V was cut by 2 bases and J by 0 bases, with 14 bases left in between. Per germline, CDR1 SEHNR and CDR2 FQNEAQ (reference sequence). CDR3 length: 17 residues. The CDR3 bases are TGTGCCAGCAGCTTATGGAGGGCGCACAGCTCCTACAATGAGCAGTTCTTC. Translating it yields CASSLWRAHSSYNEQFF.

V usage is TRBV10-3 and J usage is TRBJ2-7; D perhaps matches TRBD2 (6 bases). Trimming shortened V by 7 bases and J by 0 bases, and 13 bases separated the two germline ends. This CDR3 contains 14 residues. Germline V gene lookup returns CDR1 ENHRY and CDR2 SYGVKD. CDR3 DNA: TGTGCCATCAACCGGACTAATACCTCCTACGAGCAGTACTTC. The encoded protein is CAINRTNTSYEQYF.

There are a few counts of this clone. The CDR3 nucleotides read TGTGCCACCTCACGGGGGCGGGCTAGCGGGAGGCGAGAGACCCAGTACTTC. Amino acid sequence: CATSRGRASGRRETQYF. The chain combines TRBV27 with TRBJ2-5, with TRBD2 matching over 11 bases. The CDR3 is 17 residues long. Looked up from germline, CDR1 is MNHEY and CDR2 is SMNVEV (reference sequence). The V segment lost 10 bases and the J segment 4 bases; nucleotides outside the gene matches: 17.

In this sample, this clone turned up a few times. The J gene is TRBJ2-3, the V gene TRBV4-3; 11 nucleotides align to TRBD2. The CDR3 is made up of 16 amino acids. Germline V CDR1 and CDR2: LGHNA, YSLEER. The J segment lost 2 bases and the V segment lost 2 bases, leaving 3 bases of the junction unmatched. The chain's CDR3 is CASSQFSGRATDTQYF. The CDR3 DNA is TGCGCCAGCAGCCAATTTAGCGGGAGGGCCACAGATACGCAGTATTTT.

J is TRBJ1-1 and V is TRBV18, with 7 bases fitting TRBD1. Germline values: CDR1 KGHSH, CDR2 LQKENI. With 3 bases clipped from V and 1 base from J, the junction kept 5 bases outside the gene matches. The CDR3 contains 15 residues. DNA for the CDR3: TGTGCCAGCTCACCCTCCGGGACAGAGAACACTGAAGCTTTCTTT. Amino acid sequence: CASSPSGTENTEAFF. The full variable domain, with the rest looked up from reference TRBV18 and TRBJ1-1, is NAGVMQNPRHLVRRRGQEARLRCSPMKGHSHVYWYRQLPEEGLKFMVYLQKENIIDESGMPKERFSAEFPKEGPSILRIQQVVRGDSAAYFCASSPSGTENTEAFFGQGTRLTVV.

V and J are TRBV28 and TRBJ2-7; 7 bases fit TRBD2. The germline gives CDR1 MDHEN, CDR2 SYDVKM. This CDR3 contains 14 residues. V dropped 6 bases and J dropped 3; count of bases not matched to a gene: 8. The chain's CDR3 is CASRGGGRGYEQYF. CDR3 DNA: TGTGCCAGCAGGGGTGGCGGGAGAGGCTACGAGCAGTACTTC.

The V gene is TRBV14, the J gene TRBJ1-1; 8 nucleotides align to TRBD1. The CDR3 is 16 amino acids. Germline values: CDR1 SGHDN, CDR2 FVKESK. V lost 5 bases to trimming and J lost 0 bases; unmatched junction nucleotides: 8. The CDR3 protein is CASSSGQGLMNTEAFF. In DNA form, the CDR3 reads TGTGCCAGCAGCTCTGGACAGGGTCTTATGAACACTGAAGCTTTCTTT.

V is TRBV23-1 and J is TRBJ1-2, with a possible D match to TRBD1 (5 bases). TRBV23-1 is noted as an ORF with a role that remains uncertain. The V end lost 2 bases, the J end lost 4 bases, and 20 bases lay between the germline ends. The CDR3 runs to 17 residues. For the CDR3, the DNA is TGCGCCAGCAGTCAAGACCCGACAGAAGACCTTCTCTATGGCTACACCTTC. It codes for CASSQDPTEDLLYGYTF.

The V gene is TRBV18, the J gene TRBJ1-1, with D hard to call. CDR3 length: 13 amino acids. CDR1 and CDR2 from the germline V gene are KGHSH and LQKENI. The V and J ends lost 3 bases and 7 bases respectively, with 12 bases between them. CDR3 in amino acids: CASSPLTAGEAFF. The DNA for the CDR3 is TGTGCCAGCTCACCCCTGACGGCAGGTGAAGCTTTCTTT.

The chain joins TRBV28 to TRBJ2-3, with D unclear. V gave up 5 bases and J gave up 2 bases, with 2 bases separating them. The CDR3 has 11 residues. Germline values: CDR1 MDHEN, CDR2 SYDVKM. The CDR3 spells CASSLTDTQYF. The DNA of the CDR3 is TGTGCCAGCAGTCTCACAGATACGCAGTATTTT.

The genes are TRBV4-3 and TRBJ2-7; a possible D gene is TRBD2 (5 bases). V shed 0 bases and J shed 7 bases, with 13 bases lying between them. This CDR3 is 14 amino acids long. Germline V gene lookup returns CDR1 LGHNA and CDR2 YSLEER. CDR3 nucleotide sequence: TGCGCCAGCAGCCAAGAATTCGGGGTTTGGGAGCAGTACGTC. Translation: CASSQEFGVWEQYV.

This clone was counted only a few times. The chain has TRBV30 and TRBJ2-1, with 9 bases that match TRBD1. CDR1 is GTSNPN, CDR2 SVGIG, per germline (reference sequence). The CDR3 runs to 13 residues. The V segment lost 2 bases and the J segment 8 bases; nucleotides outside the gene matches: 4. The CDR3 nucleotides read TGTGCCTGGAGTCCACAGGGGGCGCATGAGCAGTTCTTC. Encoded protein: CAWSPQGAHEQFF.

This clone was counted between two and nine times. The chain links TRBV5-1 to TRBJ2-5; a weak D match, TRBD1 (6 bases). With 3 bases removed from V and 1 base from J, the gap between germline ends came to 10 bases. Germline V gives CDR1 SGHRS, CDR2 YFSETQ. This CDR3 region has 14 residues. The CDR3 DNA follows: TGCGCCAGCAGCTACTCGGACAGCCAAGAGACCCAGTACTTC. Translating it yields CASSYSDSQETQYF.

The rearrangement joins TRBV7-8 to TRBJ2-7; 8 bases are a match to TRBD1. CDR3 length: 13 residues. Germline CDR1 and CDR2: SGHVS and FQNEAQ. With 3 bases clipped from V and 3 bases from J, the junction kept 1 base outside the gene matches. CDR3: CASSFTGGYEQYV. CDR3 nucleotide sequence: TGTGCCAGCAGCTTCACAGGGGGCTACGAGCAGTACGTC.

This clone showed up just a few times. The chain employs TRBV7-2 and TRBJ2-1; 8 nucleotides agree with TRBD2. The germline V gene encodes CDR1 SGHTA and CDR2 FQGNSA. This CDR3 has 18 residues. Losses at the gene ends were 3 bases for V and 6 bases for J; bases not matched to a gene: 16. CDR3 region: CASSLRGISGMGSNEQFF. CDR3 sequence (DNA): TGTGCCAGCAGCTTGCGGGGGATTAGCGGGATGGGGAGCAATGAGCAGTTCTTC.

The CDR3 is CASSWGLAGSGETQYF. As DNA, the CDR3 is TGCGCCAGCAGCTGGGGACTAGCGGGATCAGGCGAGACCCAGTACTTC. The V gene is TRBV5-1, the J gene TRBJ2-5, with 13 bases lining up with TRBD2. V shed 3 bases, J shed 5 bases, and the junction held 7 bases outside the gene matches. Per germline, CDR1 SGHRS and CDR2 YFSETQ. There are 16 residues in the CDR3.

This sequence joins TRBV28 and TRBJ2-1; possibly TRBD2 for D (7 bases). Germline CDR1 MDHEN, CDR2 SYDVKM. The CDR3 has 14 amino acids. V was pared by 7 bases and J by 8 bases, with 18 bases between. The CDR3 is CASNQWGGRDEQFF. CDR3 nucleotide sequence: TGTGCCAGCAATCAGTGGGGGGGGCGGGATGAGCAGTTCTTC.

The chain employs TRBV27 and TRBJ2-5; D is possibly TRBD2 (5 bases). CDR1 MNHEY and CDR2 SMNVEV come from the germline V gene (reference sequence). There are 13 residues in the CDR3. Between the trimmed V and J ends, which lost 3 bases and 3 bases, there was a span of 8 bases. This chain's CDR3 is CASSLPGEETQYF. CDR3 sequence (DNA): TGTGCCAGCAGTTTGCCCGGGGAAGAGACCCAGTACTTC.

The gene calls are TRBV25-1 and TRBJ2-5, with D possibly being TRBD2 (6 bases). The ends were cut back, 2 bases at V and 9 bases at J, with 19 bases in the middle. CDR3 size: 15 residues. Looked up from germline, CDR1 is MGHDK and CDR2 is SYGVNS. The CDR3 nucleotides are TGTGCCAGCAGTGAAGTGGGCGCGGGGTCCGGAGCCCAGTACTTC. Translated, it gives CASSEVGAGSGAQYF.

V gene TRBV19 combines with J gene TRBJ2-1; 13 positions agree with TRBD2. Trimming removed 3 bases from V and 13 bases from J; junction bases left unmatched: 6. Germline CDR1 and CDR2: LNHDA and SQIVND (reference sequence). The CDR3 has 14 amino acids. The DNA for the CDR3 is TGTGCCAGTAGTATCACCCGGACTAGCGGGAGCCAGTTCTTC. Its protein product is CASSITRTSGSQFF.

The chain combines TRBV30 with TRBJ2-1; the match to TRBD2 covers 12 bases. CDR3 size: 15 residues. In germline, CDR1 is GTSNPN, CDR2 SVGIG (reference sequence). V lost 2 bases to trimming and J lost 7 bases; unmatched junction nucleotides: 6. CDR3 sequence: CAWSKGLAGQNEQFF. CDR3 coding DNA: TGTGCCTGGAGTAAGGGACTAGCGGGTCAGAATGAGCAGTTCTTC.